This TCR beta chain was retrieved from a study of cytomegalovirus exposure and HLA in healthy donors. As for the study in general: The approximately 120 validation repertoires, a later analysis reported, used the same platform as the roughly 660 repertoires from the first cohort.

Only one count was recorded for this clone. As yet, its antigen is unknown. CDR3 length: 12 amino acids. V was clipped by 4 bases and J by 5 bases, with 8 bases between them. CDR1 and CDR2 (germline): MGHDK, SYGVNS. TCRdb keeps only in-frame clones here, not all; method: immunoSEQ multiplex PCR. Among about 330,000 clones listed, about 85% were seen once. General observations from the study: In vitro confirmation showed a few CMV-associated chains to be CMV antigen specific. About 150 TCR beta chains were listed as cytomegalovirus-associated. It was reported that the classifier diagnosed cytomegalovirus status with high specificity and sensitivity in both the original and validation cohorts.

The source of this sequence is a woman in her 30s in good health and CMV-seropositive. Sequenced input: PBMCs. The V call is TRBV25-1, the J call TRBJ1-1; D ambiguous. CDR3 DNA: TGTGCCAGCAGTGGGGTTGTGACTGAAGCTTTCTTT. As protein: CASSGVVTEAFF.